The rows below give T cell receptor beta chains drawn from one sample of a study of blood T cell repertoires in COVID-19. Produced via immunoSEQ multiplex PCR; TCRdb's table is partial and in-frame only. This sample has 300,000 to 400,000 clones, with around 87% found just once. The sequenced sample was peripheral blood. These receptors were collected from a man over 45 with active or convalescent COVID-19. The CDR3 runs from the conserved cysteine through the conserved F or W. D genes are given only for firm matches. Clone size is not always given. Where it is, it says once, few, many or a class for expanded clones.

V	D	size	J	CDR3	DNA
TRBV6-1	-	-	TRBJ1-3	CASSEAGQGLSSGNTIYF	TGTGCCAGCAGTGAAGCGGGGCAGGGCCTTAGCTCTGGAAACACCATATATTTT
TRBV7-9	-	once	TRBJ1-3	CASAAQFNSGNTIYF	TGTGCCAGCGCGGCCCAATTCAACTCTGGAAACACCATATATTTT
TRBV9	TRBD2	-	TRBJ2-1	CASSLSTSGGLNEQFF	TGTGCCAGCAGCCTCTCCACTAGCGGGGGGCTCAATGAGCAGTTCTTC
TRBV7-9	-	-	TRBJ2-7	CASSRRDSVEGEQYF	TGTGCCAGCAGCCGTCGGGACTCGGTGGAGGGCGAGCAGTACTTC
TRBV2	-	-	TRBJ1-4	CASRPSIQGTNEKLFF	TGTGCCAGCAGACCAAGTATACAGGGCACTAATGAAAAACTGTTTTTT
TRBV7-9	TRBD1	-	TRBJ2-7	CASSARTGSFLYEQYF	TGTGCCAGCAGCGCTAGGACAGGGAGCTTCCTCTACGAGCAGTACTTC
TRBV5-8	-	-	TRBJ2-1	CASSPKRGGTPPYNEQFF	TGTGCCAGCAGCCCAAAAAGGGGGGGGACACCTCCCTACAATGAGCAGTTCTTC
TRBV5-1	-	-	TRBJ1-2	CASSTLTDGYTF	TGCGCCAGCAGCACACTGACAGATGGCTACACCTTC
TRBV19	-	-	TRBJ1-3	CASSPKKHSGNTIYF	TGTGCCAGTAGTCCCAAGAAACACTCTGGAAACACCATATATTTT
TRBV5-4	-	-	TRBJ2-7	CASSLGFPQNSYEQYF	TGTGCCAGCAGCTTGGGGTTTCCACAAAATTCCTACGAGCAGTACTTC
TRBV6-5	-	-	TRBJ2-7	CASRKTQGNEQYF	TGTGCCAGCAGAAAGACCCAGGGAAACGAGCAGTACTTC
TRBV15	-	-	TRBJ1-1	CATSLAQFTEAFF	TGTGCCACCAGCCTCGCTCAGTTCACTGAAGCTTTCTTT
TRBV5-4	TRBD1	-	TRBJ1-6	CASSRNEGAGRSPLHF	TGTGCCAGCAGCCGAAATGAGGGGGCGGGTCGATCACCCCTCCACTTT
TRBV18	TRBD1	-	TRBJ1-1	CASSPRGTGGFDTEAFF	TGTGCCAGCTCACCAAGGGGGACAGGGGGCTTCGACACTGAAGCTTTCTTT
TRBV19	-	-	TRBJ1-5	CATGIQGGNQPQHF	TGTGCCACCGGGATACAGGGTGGCAATCAGCCCCAGCATTTT
TRBV28	-	-	TRBJ2-2	CASLSRRGQANTGELFF	TGTGCCAGCCTTTCCCGGCGAGGGCAGGCGAACACCGGGGAGCTGTTTTTT
TRBV18	-	-	TRBJ1-1	CASSQSEGMNTEAFF	TGTGCCAGCTCGCAATCGGAGGGAATGAACACTGAAGCTTTCTTT
TRBV7-2	TRBD1	-	TRBJ1-1	CASSLLTRDREAFF	TGTGCCAGCAGCTTACTGACCCGGGACAGAGAAGCTTTCTTT
TRBV3-1/TRBV3-2	TRBD1	-	TRBJ2-5	CASSQGQGPQETQYF	TGTGCCAGCAGCCAGGGACAGGGGCCCCAAGAGACCCAGTACTTC
TRBV4-1	-	-	TRBJ2-4	CASSQGLGERNIQYF	TGCGCCAGCAGCCAAGGTTTGGGCGAAAGGAACATTCAGTACTTC
TRBV30	-	few	TRBJ1-2	CAWNGQGVGGYTF	TGTGCCTGGAATGGGCAGGGCGTTGGTGGCTACACCTTC
TRBV2	TRBD2	-	TRBJ2-3	CASSEATSGVASTDTQYF	TGTGCCAGCAGTGAAGCGACTAGCGGTGTCGCTAGCACAGATACGCAGTATTTT
TRBV28	-	-	TRBJ2-7	CASSLFGARAGASYEQYF	TGTGCCAGCAGTTTATTCGGTGCTCGCGCGGGGGCCTCCTACGAGCAGTACTTC
TRBV27	TRBD2	medium-sized	TRBJ2-5	CASSLMGGSRKTQYF	TGTGCCAGCAGTTTAATGGGCGGGAGTAGGAAGACCCAGTACTTC